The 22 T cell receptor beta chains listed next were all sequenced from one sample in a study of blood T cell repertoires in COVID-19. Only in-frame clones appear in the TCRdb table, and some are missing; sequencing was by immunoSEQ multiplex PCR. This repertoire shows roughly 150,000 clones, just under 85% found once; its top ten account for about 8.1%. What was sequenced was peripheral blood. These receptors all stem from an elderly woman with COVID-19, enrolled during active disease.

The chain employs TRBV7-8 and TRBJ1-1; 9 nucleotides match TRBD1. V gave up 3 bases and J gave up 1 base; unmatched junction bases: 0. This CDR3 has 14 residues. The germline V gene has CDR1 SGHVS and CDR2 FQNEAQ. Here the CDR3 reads CASSLDRGNTEAFF. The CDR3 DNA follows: TGTGCCAGCAGCTTGGACAGGGGGAACACTGAAGCTTTCTTT.

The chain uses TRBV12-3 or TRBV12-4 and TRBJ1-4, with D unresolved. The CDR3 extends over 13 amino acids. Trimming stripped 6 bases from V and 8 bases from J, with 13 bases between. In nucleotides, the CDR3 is TGTGCCAGCAGCCCAACTACCGGGGAAAAACTGTTTTTT. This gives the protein CASSPTTGEKLFF.

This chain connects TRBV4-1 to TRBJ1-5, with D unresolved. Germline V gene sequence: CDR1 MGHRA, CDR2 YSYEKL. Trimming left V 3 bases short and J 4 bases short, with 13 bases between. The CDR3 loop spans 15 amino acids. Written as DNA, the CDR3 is TGCGCCAGCAGCCAGGAACCGGGAATTAATCAGCCCCAGCATTTT. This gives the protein CASSQEPGINQPQHF.

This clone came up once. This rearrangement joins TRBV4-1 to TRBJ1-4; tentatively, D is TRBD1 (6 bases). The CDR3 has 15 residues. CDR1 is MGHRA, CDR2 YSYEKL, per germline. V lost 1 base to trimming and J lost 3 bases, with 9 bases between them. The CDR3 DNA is TGCGCCAGCAGCCAAGCAGGGGTGGCTAATGAAAAACTGTTTTTT. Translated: CASSQAGVANEKLFF.

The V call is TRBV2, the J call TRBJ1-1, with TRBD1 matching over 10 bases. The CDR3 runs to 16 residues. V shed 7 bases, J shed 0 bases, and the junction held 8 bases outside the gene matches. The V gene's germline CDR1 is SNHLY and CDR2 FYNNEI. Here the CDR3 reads CASTNPTGGMNTEAFF. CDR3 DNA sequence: TGTGCCAGCACCAACCCGACAGGGGGCATGAACACTGAAGCTTTCTTT.

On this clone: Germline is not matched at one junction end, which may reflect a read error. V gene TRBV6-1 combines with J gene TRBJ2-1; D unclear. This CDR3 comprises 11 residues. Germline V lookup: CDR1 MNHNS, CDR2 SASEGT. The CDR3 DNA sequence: TGTGCCAGCAGTGAACTGGCAGGAACCCTCTTC. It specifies CASSELAGTLF.

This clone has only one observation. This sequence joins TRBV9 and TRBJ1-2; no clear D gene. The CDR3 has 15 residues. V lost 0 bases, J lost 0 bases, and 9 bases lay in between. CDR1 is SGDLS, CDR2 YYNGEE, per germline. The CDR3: CASSVGQVANYGYTF. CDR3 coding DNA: TGTGCCAGCAGCGTAGGACAAGTAGCTAACTATGGCTACACCTTC.

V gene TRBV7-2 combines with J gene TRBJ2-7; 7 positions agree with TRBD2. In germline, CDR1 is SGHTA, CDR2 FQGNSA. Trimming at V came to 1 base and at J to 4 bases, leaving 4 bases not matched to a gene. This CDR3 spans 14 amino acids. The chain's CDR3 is CASSLGLADYEQYF. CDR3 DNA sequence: TGTGCCAGCAGCTTAGGCCTAGCGGATTACGAGCAGTACTTC. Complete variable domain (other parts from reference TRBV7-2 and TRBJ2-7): GAGVSQSPSNKVTEKGKDVELRCDPISGHTALYWYRQSLGQGLEFLIYFQGNSAPDKSGLPSDRFSAERTGGSVSTLTIQRTQQEDSAVYLCASSLGLADYEQYFGPGTRLTVT.

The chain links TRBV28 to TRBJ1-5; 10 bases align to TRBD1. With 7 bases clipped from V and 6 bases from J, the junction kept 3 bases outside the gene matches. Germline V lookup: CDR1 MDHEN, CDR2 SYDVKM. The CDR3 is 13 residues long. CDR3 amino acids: CASTRTGGQPQHF. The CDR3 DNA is TGTGCCAGCACCCGGACAGGGGGTCAGCCCCAGCATTTT.

The CDR3 sequence: CASSEALNPRVGQPQHF. CDR3 in DNA: TGTGCCAGCAGTGAAGCCCTAAACCCCAGGGTTGGGCAGCCCCAGCATTTT. The rearrangement links TRBV6-1 to TRBJ1-5, with D possibly being TRBD1 (5 bases). The V gene lost 0 bases and the J gene lost 7 bases, with 19 bases spanning the gap. The CDR3 totals 17 residues. From germline, CDR1 is MNHNS and CDR2 SASEGT.

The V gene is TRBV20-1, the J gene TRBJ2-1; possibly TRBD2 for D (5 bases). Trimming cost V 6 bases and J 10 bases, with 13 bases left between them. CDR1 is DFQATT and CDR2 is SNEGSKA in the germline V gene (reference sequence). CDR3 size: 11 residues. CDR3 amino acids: CSARAGWEQFF. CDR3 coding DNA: TGCAGTGCCCGTGCGGGCTGGGAGCAGTTCTTC.

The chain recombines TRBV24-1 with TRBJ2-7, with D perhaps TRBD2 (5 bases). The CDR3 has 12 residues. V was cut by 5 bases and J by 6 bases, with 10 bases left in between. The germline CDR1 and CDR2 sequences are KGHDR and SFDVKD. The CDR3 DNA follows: TGTGCCACCAGTGTGGGAGTTGGCGAGCAGTACTTC. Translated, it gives CATSVGVGEQYF.

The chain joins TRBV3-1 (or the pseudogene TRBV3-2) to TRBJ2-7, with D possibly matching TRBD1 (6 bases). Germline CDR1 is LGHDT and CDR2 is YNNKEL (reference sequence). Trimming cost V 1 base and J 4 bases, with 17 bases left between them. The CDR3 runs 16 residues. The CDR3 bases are TGTGCCAGCAGCCAAGGTGGGGGCCCTGGGAAGTACGAGCAGTACTTC. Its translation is CASSQGGGPGKYEQYF.

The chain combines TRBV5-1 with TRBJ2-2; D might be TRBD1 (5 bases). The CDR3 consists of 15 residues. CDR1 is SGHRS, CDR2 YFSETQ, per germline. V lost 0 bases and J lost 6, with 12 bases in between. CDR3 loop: CASSLGQGRAGELFF. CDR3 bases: TGCGCCAGCAGCTTGGGGCAGGGCAGGGCCGGGGAGCTGTTTTTT.

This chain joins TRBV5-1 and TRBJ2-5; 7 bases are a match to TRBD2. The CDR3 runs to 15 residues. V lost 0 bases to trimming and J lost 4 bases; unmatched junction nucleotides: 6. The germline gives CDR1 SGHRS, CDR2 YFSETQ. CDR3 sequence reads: CASSLASAGVETQYF. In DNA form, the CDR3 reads TGCGCCAGCAGCTTGGCCTCCGCGGGGGTAGAGACCCAGTACTTC.

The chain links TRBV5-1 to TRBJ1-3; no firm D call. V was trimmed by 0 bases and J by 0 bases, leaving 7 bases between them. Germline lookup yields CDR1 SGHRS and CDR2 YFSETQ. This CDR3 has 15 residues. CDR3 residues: CASSLGLDSGNTIYF. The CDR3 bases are TGCGCCAGCAGCTTGGGACTGGACTCTGGAAACACCATATATTTT. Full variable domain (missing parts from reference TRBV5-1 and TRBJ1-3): KAGVTQTPRYLIKTRGQQVTLSCSPISGHRSVSWYQQTPGQGLQFLFEYFSETQRNKGNFPGRFSGRQFSNSRSEMNVSTLELGDSALYLCASSLGLDSGNTIYFGEGSWLTVV.

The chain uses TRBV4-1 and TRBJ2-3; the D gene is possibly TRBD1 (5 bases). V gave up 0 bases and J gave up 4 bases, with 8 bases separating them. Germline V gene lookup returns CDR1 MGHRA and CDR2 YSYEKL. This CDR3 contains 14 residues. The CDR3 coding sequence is TGCGCCAGCAGCCAAGATACAGGAGCAGATACGCAGTATTTT. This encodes CASSQDTGADTQYF.

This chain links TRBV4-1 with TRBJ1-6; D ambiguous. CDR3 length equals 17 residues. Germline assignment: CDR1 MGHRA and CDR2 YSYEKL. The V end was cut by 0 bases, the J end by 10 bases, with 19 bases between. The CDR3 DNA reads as TGCGCCAGCAGCCAAGAAGAGAGGAGGATAAGGTTGTCACCCCTCCACTTT. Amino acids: CASSQEERRIRLSPLHF.

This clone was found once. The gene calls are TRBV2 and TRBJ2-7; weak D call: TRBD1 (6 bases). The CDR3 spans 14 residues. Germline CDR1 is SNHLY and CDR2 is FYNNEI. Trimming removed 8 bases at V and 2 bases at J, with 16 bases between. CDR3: CASGTQGAPYEQYF. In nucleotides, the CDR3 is TGTGCCAGCGGGACACAGGGAGCGCCCTACGAGCAGTACTTC.

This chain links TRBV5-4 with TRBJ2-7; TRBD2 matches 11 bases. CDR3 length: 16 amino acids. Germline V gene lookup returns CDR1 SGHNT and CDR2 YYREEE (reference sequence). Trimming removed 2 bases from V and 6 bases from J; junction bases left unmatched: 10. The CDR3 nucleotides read TGTGCCAGCAGCTTTCCTACTAGCGGGAGAGGGGGCGAGCAGTACTTC. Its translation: CASSFPTSGRGGEQYF. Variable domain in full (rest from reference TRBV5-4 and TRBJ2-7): ETGVTQSPTHLIKTRGQQVTLRCSSQSGHNTVSWYQQALGQGPQFIFQYYREEENGRGNFPPRFSGLQFPNYSSELNVNALELDDSALYLCASSFPTSGRGGEQYFGPGTRLTVT.

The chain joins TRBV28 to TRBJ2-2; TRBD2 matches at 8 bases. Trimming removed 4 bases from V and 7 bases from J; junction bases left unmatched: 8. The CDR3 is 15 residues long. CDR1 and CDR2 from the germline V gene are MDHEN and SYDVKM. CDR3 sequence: CASSSSGSRNGELFF. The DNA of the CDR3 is TGTGCCAGCAGTTCCAGCGGGAGTAGGAACGGGGAGCTGTTTTTT.

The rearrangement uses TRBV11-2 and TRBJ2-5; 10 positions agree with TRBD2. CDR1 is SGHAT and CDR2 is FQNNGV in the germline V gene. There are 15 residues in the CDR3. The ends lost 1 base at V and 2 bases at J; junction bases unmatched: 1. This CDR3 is CASSLGTSGQETQYF. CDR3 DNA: TGTGCCAGCAGCTTAGGGACTAGCGGACAAGAGACCCAGTACTTC.